A single sample is the source of the 29 T cell receptor beta chains below, sequenced in a study of T cell responses to AZD1222 COVID-19 vaccine. Only in-frame clones appear in the TCRdb table, and some are missing; sequencing was by immunoSEQ multiplex PCR. The profile shows about 120,000 clones, more than 85% of them singletons. Specimen: peripheral blood, collected 28 days after the second AZD1222 dose. Receptor source: an adult who received the AZD1222 COVID-19 vaccine.

This clone was observed a handful of times. This sequence joins TRBV5-1 and TRBJ2-7, with unresolved D. V was shortened by 0 bases and J by 2 bases, with 12 bases between the two germline ends. The CDR3 has 15 residues. Germline CDR1 is SGHRS and CDR2 is YFSETQ. This CDR3 is CASSLDGPGAYEQYF. The CDR3 DNA reads TGCGCCAGCAGCTTGGATGGACCTGGGGCCTACGAGCAGTACTTC.

J is TRBJ2-4 and V is TRBV4-3; D is perhaps TRBD1 or TRBD2 (6 bases each). This CDR3 region has 15 residues. Trimming shortened V by 0 bases and J by 9 bases, and 15 bases separated the two germline ends. From germline, CDR1 is LGHNA and CDR2 YSLEER. As DNA, the CDR3 is TGCGCCAGCAGCCAAGATTTCTGGGGGGCTGGCATTCAGTACTTC. It translates to CASSQDFWGAGIQYF.

This clone occurred once. The chain employs TRBV7-9 and TRBJ2-7; 8 nucleotides match TRBD2. With 0 bases clipped from V and 3 bases from J, the junction kept 7 bases outside the gene matches. CDR3 size: 16 residues. From germline, CDR1 is SEHNR and CDR2 FQNEAQ (reference sequence). The CDR3 nucleotides read TGTGCCAGCAGCTTAGCGGTTGGGACTAGTTACTACGAGCAGTACTTC. Protein: CASSLAVGTSYYEQYF.

This clone has only one observation. The chain carries TRBV4-2 and TRBJ2-7; 13 nucleotides align to TRBD2. CDR3 length: 16 residues. V dropped 4 bases and J dropped 2; count of bases not matched to a gene: 5. CDR1 and CDR2 (germline): LGHNA, YNFKEQ. In nucleotides, the CDR3 is TGTGCCAGCAGCCCCCGGACTAGCGGGAGAGCCTACGAGCAGTACTTC. It encodes CASSPRTSGRAYEQYF.

The chain joins TRBV24-1 to TRBJ2-1, with D unresolved. The germline gives CDR1 KGHDR, CDR2 SFDVKD. Trimming shortened V by 6 bases and J by 3 bases, and 11 bases separated the two germline ends. The CDR3 is 14 amino acids. CDR3 loop: CATSKSGFYNEQFF. CDR3 sequence (DNA): TGTGCCACCAGTAAGTCCGGGTTCTACAATGAGCAGTTCTTC.

This chain links TRBV6-5 with TRBJ1-2; tentative D call: TRBD1 (6 bases). Germline CDR1 and CDR2: MNHEY and SVGAGI. CDR3 length equals 13 residues. Between the trimmed V and J ends, which lost 3 bases and 4 bases, there was a span of 9 bases. The CDR3 is CASSYGGGYGYTF. Here the CDR3 DNA reads TGTGCCAGCAGTTATGGGGGCGGCTATGGCTACACCTTC.

The chain has TRBV18 and TRBJ2-3, with D perhaps TRBD1 (6 bases). The V gene's germline CDR1 is KGHSH and CDR2 LQKENI. V lost 3 bases and J 6 bases, leaving 10 bases between the germline ends. The CDR3 is made up of 13 amino acids. CDR3 residues: CASSPNDRDTQYF. CDR3 coding DNA: TGTGCCAGCTCACCTAATGACAGGGATACGCAGTATTTT.

The chain employs TRBV30 and TRBJ2-7; D unclear. This CDR3 is 13 amino acids long. From germline, CDR1 is GTSNPN and CDR2 SVGIG (reference sequence). V was trimmed by 5 bases and J by 1 base, leaving 12 bases between them. CDR3 residues: CAWGIGRSYEQYF. The CDR3 DNA reads TGTGCCTGGGGTATAGGACGGTCCTACGAGCAGTACTTC.

Only a few counts were recorded for this clone. The chain employs TRBV13 and TRBJ2-3; 12 bases are a match to TRBD2. The germline CDR1 and CDR2 sequences are PRHDT and FYEKMQ (reference sequence). This CDR3 region has 17 residues. With V trimmed by 1 base and J by 2 bases, 4 bases remained unmatched. As DNA, the CDR3 is TGTGCCAGCAGCTTAGTAGGACTAGCGGGGATCACAGATACGCAGTATTTT. Amino acid sequence: CASSLVGLAGITDTQYF. The full variable domain, completed using reference TRBV13 and TRBJ2-3, is AAGVIQSPRHLIKEKRETATLKCYPIPRHDTVYWYQQGPGQDPQFLISFYEKMQSDKGSIPDRFSAQQFSDYHSELNMSSLELGDSALYFCASSLVGLAGITDTQYFGPGTRLTVL.

V usage is TRBV7-9 and J usage is TRBJ1-2; D call uncertain. CDR3 length: 15 amino acids. V was clipped by 5 bases and J by 7 bases, with 20 bases between them. Germline CDR1 SEHNR, CDR2 FQNEAQ (reference sequence). This chain's CDR3 is CASSVQALVVIGYTF. The CDR3 nucleotides are TGTGCCAGCAGCGTCCAGGCCCTCGTGGTGATTGGCTACACCTTC. The full variable domain, with the rest looked up from reference TRBV7-9 and TRBJ1-2, is DTGVSQNPRHKITKRGQNVTFRCDPISEHNRLYWYRQTLGQGPEFLTYFQNEAQLEKSRLLSDRFSAERPKGSFSTLEIQRTEQGDSAMYLCASSVQALVVIGYTFGSGTRLTVV.

V gene TRBV7-2 combines with J gene TRBJ1-1, with 10 bases matching TRBD1. V was clipped by 0 bases and J by 7 bases; unmatched bases: 8. There are 16 residues in the CDR3. The germline V gene encodes CDR1 SGHTA and CDR2 FQGNSA. The CDR3 region has the DNA TGTGCCAGCAGCTTAGCGAGTGGACAGGGGGGAGGTGAAGCTTTCTTT. Translating gives CASSLASGQGGGEAFF.

The gene calls are TRBV7-6 and TRBJ2-3; tentatively, D is TRBD2 (5 bases). The ends were cut back, 1 base at V and 3 bases at J, with 20 bases in the middle. Germline assignment: CDR1 SGHVS and CDR2 FNYEAQ. There are 18 residues in the CDR3. CDR3 region: CASSLVPAAERMTDTQYF. The CDR3 region has the DNA TGTGCCAGCAGCTTAGTTCCAGCGGCCGAACGTATGACAGATACGCAGTATTTT. The whole variable domain, remainder taken from reference TRBV7-6 and TRBJ2-3, is GAGVSQSPRYKVTKRGQDVALRCDPISGHVSLYWYRQALGQGPEFLTYFNYEAQQDKSGLPNDRFSAERPEGSISTLTIQRTEQRDSAMYRCASSLVPAAERMTDTQYFGPGTRLTVL.

The chain recombines TRBV19 with TRBJ2-2; D possibly uses TRBD1 or TRBD2 (6 bases each). The ends were cut back, 11 bases at V and 4 bases at J, with 20 bases in the middle. There are 15 residues in the CDR3. CDR1 is LNHDA, CDR2 SQIVND, per germline (reference sequence). CDR3 bases: TGTGCCGCCAGGGGCCCGGGGGCCAGCACCGGGGAGCTGTTTTTT. As protein: CAARGPGASTGELFF.

The chain employs TRBV12-3 or TRBV12-4 and TRBJ1-1; D is ambiguous. V shed 0 bases and J shed 7 bases, with 9 bases lying between them. This CDR3 comprises 13 residues. CDR3 DNA sequence: TGTGCCAGCAGTTTAGCAGGGAAGGGTGAAGCTTTCTTT. Translation: CASSLAGKGEAFF.

The chain combines TRBV7-9 with TRBJ2-1; 7 nucleotides align to TRBD1. The CDR3 is 12 residues long. J was trimmed by 7 bases and V by 5 bases; bases with no gene match: 2. Germline V lookup: CDR1 SEHNR, CDR2 FQNEAQ (reference sequence). CDR3 loop: CASSLQGNEQFF. The CDR3 DNA is TGTGCCAGCAGCCTACAGGGGAATGAGCAGTTCTTC.

V is TRBV6-1 and J is TRBJ1-5; D is unresolved. This CDR3 comprises 14 residues. Germline-derived CDR1 and CDR2 are MNHNS and SASEGT. Trimming stripped 3 bases from V and 2 bases from J, with 8 bases between. Written as DNA, the CDR3 is TGTGCCAGCAGTGATGGAATGGGCAATCAGCCCCAGCATTTT. Its translation is CASSDGMGNQPQHF.

The chain is built from TRBV9 and TRBJ1-6, with 7 bases that match TRBD1. The germline CDR1 and CDR2 sequences are SGDLS and YYNGEE. The trim removed 6 bases at V and 8 bases at J, leaving 8 bases unmatched. CDR3 length equals 14 residues. The CDR3 coding sequence is TGTGCCAGCACCTTGGAGGGGGCTGATTCACCCCTCCACTTT. It yields the protein CASTLEGADSPLHF. Together with reference TRBV9 and TRBJ1-6, the CDR3 gives the full variable domain: DSGVTQTPKHLITATGQRVTLRCSPRSGDLSVYWYQQSLDQGLQFLIQYYNGEERAKGNILERFSAQQFPDLHSELNLSSLELGDSALYFCASTLEGADSPLHFGNGTRLTVT.

The chain couples TRBV3-1 (or the pseudogene TRBV3-2) to TRBJ1-5; no firm D call. This CDR3 is 14 amino acids long. Per the germline V gene, CDR1 is LGHDT and CDR2 is YNNKEL (reference sequence). Deletions cut 2 bases from V and 6 bases from J, with 11 bases between. In nucleotides, the CDR3 is TGTGCCAGCAGCCAAAACCCGACTGGTCAGCCCCAGCATTTT. It specifies CASSQNPTGQPQHF.

This rearrangement joins TRBV4-1 to TRBJ2-2; D gene uncertain. There are 13 residues in the CDR3. Germline-derived CDR1 and CDR2 are MGHRA and YSYEKL. The V end lost 4 bases, the J end lost 1 base, and 4 bases lay between the germline ends. The CDR3 region has the DNA TGCGCCAGCAGCCCGATGAACACCGGGGAGCTGTTTTTT. It codes for CASSPMNTGELFF.

The rearrangement links TRBV3-1 (or the pseudogene TRBV3-2) to TRBJ2-1; D uncertain. V lost 5 bases to trimming and J lost 3 bases, with 11 bases between them. Per germline, CDR1 LGHDT and CDR2 YNNKEL (reference sequence). The CDR3 is made up of 14 amino acids. In DNA, the CDR3 is TGTGCCAGCAGCTCCAGTGGCGGCTACAATGAGCAGTTCTTC. This translates into CASSSSGGYNEQFF.

The chain recombines TRBV3-1 (or the pseudogene TRBV3-2) with TRBJ1-1; D gene ambiguous. The CDR3 totals 14 residues. Germline lookup yields CDR1 LGHDT and CDR2 YNNKEL (reference sequence). V was cut by 0 bases and J by 8 bases, with 13 bases left in between. The CDR3 loop is CASSQDQVYREAFF. The CDR3 nucleotides are TGTGCCAGCAGCCAAGATCAGGTGTACCGCGAAGCTTTCTTT.

The rearrangement links TRBV10-2 to TRBJ2-7, with D uncertain. The CDR3 extends over 12 amino acids. Germline V gene lookup returns CDR1 WSHSY and CDR2 SAAADI. Trimming left V 3 bases short and J 2 bases short, with 5 bases between. The CDR3 loop is CASSEVTYEQYF. CDR3 nucleotide sequence: TGCGCCAGCAGTGAAGTAACCTACGAGCAGTACTTC.

The genes are TRBV12-3 or TRBV12-4 and TRBJ2-4; D gene uncertain. This CDR3 contains 12 residues. V was pared by 6 bases and J by 6 bases, with 9 bases between. CDR3 sequence (DNA): TGTGCCAGCAGCCCCCTGGGAAACATTCAGTACTTC. Translated, it gives CASSPLGNIQYF.

V and J are TRBV29-1 and TRBJ2-5; the D is unclear. With 5 bases removed from V and 5 bases from J, the gap between germline ends came to 9 bases. CDR1 is SQVTM and CDR2 is ANQGSEA in the germline V gene. This CDR3 is built from 11 residues. The CDR3 here is CSVIPYETQYF. The CDR3 DNA reads TGCAGCGTTATACCTTACGAGACCCAGTACTTC.

The chain couples TRBV7-2 to TRBJ2-1; D might be TRBD1 (5 bases). Germline V gives CDR1 SGHTA, CDR2 FQGNSA. Trimming removed 0 bases from V and 3 bases from J, with 9 bases in between. This CDR3 region has 15 residues. The CDR3 reads CASSLATGHYNEQFF. Written as DNA, the CDR3 is TGTGCCAGCAGCTTAGCAACAGGCCACTACAATGAGCAGTTCTTC.

This clone occurred a few times. The chain combines TRBV5-1 with TRBJ2-5; possibly TRBD1 for D (5 bases). This CDR3 region has 14 residues. From germline, CDR1 is SGHRS and CDR2 YFSETQ. V was trimmed by 6 bases and J by 4 bases, leaving 16 bases between them. The CDR3 reads CASTPRGQGETQYF. CDR3 DNA: TGCGCCAGCACCCCCCGTGGGCAGGGAGAGACCCAGTACTTC.

The chain is built from TRBV7-8 and TRBJ1-2; 7 positions match TRBD1. V trimming: 1 base; J trimming: 8 bases; junction bases outside the gene matches: 10. CDR1 SGHVS and CDR2 FQNEAQ come from the germline V gene. The CDR3 spans 15 residues. The CDR3 here is CASSLEGAGAIGYTF. CDR3 sequence (DNA): TGTGCCAGCAGCTTAGAGGGGGCGGGGGCTATCGGCTACACCTTC.

V and J are TRBV27 and TRBJ1-5, with D unclear. The germline V and J ends were trimmed by 2 bases and 4 bases, with 6 bases remaining between them. CDR3 length equals 13 residues. Germline V CDR1 and CDR2: MNHEY, SMNVEV (reference sequence). The CDR3 coding sequence is TGTGCCAGCAGTTTACAGCTAAATCAGCCCCAGCATTTT. Its translation: CASSLQLNQPQHF.

J is TRBJ1-2 and V is TRBV6-5; 7 nucleotides agree with TRBD1. Germline lookup yields CDR1 MNHEY and CDR2 SVGAGI. The CDR3 is made up of 15 amino acids. Trimming took 5 bases from V and 5 from J; bases not matched to a gene: 11. The CDR3 coding sequence is TGTGCCAGCAGTAAATATTCAGGGGGGGTTTATGGCTACACCTTC. Its protein product is CASSKYSGGVYGYTF.